Presented here are 22 T cell receptor beta chains from one specimen sequenced in a study of CD8 T cells in Susac syndrome. Random-hexamer reverse transcription was applied to 0.5 to 1 ug RNA. TCRdb redid the calling of the immunoSEQ multiplex PCR reads with MiXCR, one entry per CDR3 protein. This sample carries 110,000 or so distinct CDR3 sequences, less than 95% of them seen once, and the ten largest clones take approximately 0.11%. Sequencing input: CD8+ T cells from PBMCs. These TCRs come from a human donor in good health.

This clonotype was found once. The chain uses TRBV12-3 or TRBV12-4 and TRBJ2-1, with 7 bases matching TRBD1. The CDR3 loop spans 15 amino acids. J was trimmed by 3 bases and V by 5 bases; bases with no gene match: 7. CDR3 DNA sequence: TGTGCCAGCAGTCGCCGGGACAGACTCTACAATGAGCAGTTCTTC. This encodes CASSRRDRLYNEQFF.

The gene calls are TRBV19 and TRBJ1-2, with unresolved D. The CDR3 length is 12 residues. CDR1 and CDR2 from the germline V gene are LNHDA and SQIVND (reference sequence). Trimming took off 5 bases at V and 8 bases at J, with 12 bases between the two ends. CDR3 sequence (DNA): TGTGCCAGTAGTCGTCGACGTCAGGGCTACACCTTC. Translated, it gives CASSRRRQGYTF.

The genes are TRBV15 and TRBJ1-5; maybe TRBD1 (5 bases). The CDR3 totals 18 residues. Per germline, CDR1 LNHNV and CDR2 YYDKDF (reference sequence). V lost 1 base and J 5 bases, leaving 21 bases between the germline ends. CDR3 nucleotide sequence: TGTGCCACCAGCAGAGGGGAAGGACACCAAAGTCTGTATCAGCCCCAGCATTTT. This translates into CATSRGEGHQSLYQPQHF.

Written as DNA, the CDR3 is TGTGCCAGCTCACCACCGGGCACAGATACGCAGTATTTT. Translation gives CASSPPGTDTQYF. The rearrangement links TRBV18 to TRBJ2-3; D unresolved. Trimming cost V 0 bases and J 1 base, with 2 bases left between them. There are 13 residues in the CDR3. Germline lookup yields CDR1 KGHSH and CDR2 LQKENI.

CDR3 nucleotides: TGTGCCAGCAGCCAAGACCTAGGACGCGGTAGAAACACCATATATTTT. Protein product: CASSQDLGRGRNTIYF. The V and J genes are TRBV3-1 and TRBJ1-3; D gene uncertain. Trimming pared 0 bases from V and 5 bases from J, leaving 14 bases between. The CDR3 sequence is 16 residues long. Germline V gene sequence: CDR1 LGHDT, CDR2 YNNKEL (reference sequence).

J is TRBJ2-2 and V is TRBV10-2, with D perhaps assigned TRBD1 or TRBD2 (6 bases each). The length of the CDR3 is 14 residues. Trimming took off 2 bases at V and 7 bases at J, with 11 bases between the two ends. CDR1 and CDR2 (germline): WSHSY, SAAADI. Written as DNA, the CDR3 is TGCGCCAGCAGTGAGGGTGGGGGGCACGGGGAGCTGTTTTTT. Amino acids: CASSEGGGHGELFF.

The rearrangement links TRBV27 to TRBJ2-7; 8 bases align to TRBD2. The germline V gene encodes CDR1 MNHEY and CDR2 SMNVEV (reference sequence). The CDR3 loop spans 16 amino acids. The ends lost 6 bases at V and 3 bases at J; junction bases unmatched: 13. The DNA for the CDR3 is TGTGCCAGCAGCCCCATGTCGGGAGGGAACTTCTACGAGCAGTACTTC. Encoded protein: CASSPMSGGNFYEQYF.

CDR3 sequence: CAWSVGLAGEQFF. The CDR3 DNA reads as TGTGCCTGGAGTGTGGGACTAGCCGGGGAGCAGTTCTTC. The V call is TRBV30, the J call TRBJ2-1, with 9 bases identical to TRBD2. The CDR3 is 13 amino acids. V lost 0 bases and J lost 10; bases outside the gene matches: 4. Germline CDR1 is GTSNPN and CDR2 is SVGIG (reference sequence). The variable domain in full, completed from reference TRBV30 and TRBJ2-1, reads SQTIHQWPATLVQPVGSPLSLECTVEGTSNPNLYWYRQAAGRGLQLLFYSVGIGQISSEVPQNLSASRPQDRQFILSSKKLLLSDSGFYLCAWSVGLAGEQFFGPGTRLTVL.

The chain is built from TRBV30 and TRBJ1-2, with 9 bases lining up with TRBD1. CDR3 length equals 16 residues. J gave up 14 bases and V 6 bases, and 25 bases lay outside the gene matches. Germline lookup yields CDR1 GTSNPN and CDR2 SVGIG (reference sequence). This CDR3 is CACLRDRVVRWGGDTF. The CDR3 DNA is TGTGCCTGCCTCCGGGACAGGGTCGTTCGGTGGGGGGGTGATACCTTC.

The chain has TRBV20-1 and TRBJ2-1; D gene ambiguous. The CDR3 sequence is 14 residues long. V lost 5 bases and J lost 0, with 11 bases in between. Germline CDR1 and CDR2: DFQATT and SNEGSKA (reference sequence). The CDR3 nucleotides read TGCAGTGCTCCCCCTTGGAGCTCCTACAATGAGCAGTTCTTC. This gives the protein CSAPPWSSYNEQFF.

In this sample, this clonotype turned up once. The chain joins TRBV10-2 to TRBJ1-5; D is unclear. V lost 0 bases and J 2 bases, leaving 5 bases between the germline ends. The CDR3 runs 14 residues. Germline V gene data show CDR1 as WSHSY and CDR2 as SAAADI. The CDR3 nucleotides read TGCGCCAGCAGTGAGTCAATCGGCAATCAGCCCCAGCATTTT. Translating it yields CASSESIGNQPQHF.

The chain links TRBV15 to TRBJ1-1; 9 positions agree with TRBD1. Looked up from germline, CDR1 is LNHNV and CDR2 is YYDKDF (reference sequence). V lost 2 bases to trimming and J lost 7 bases; unmatched junction nucleotides: 5. The CDR3 runs to 14 residues. Written as DNA, the CDR3 is TGTGCCACCAGCAGACTCGGGACAGGGTTTGAAGCTTTCTTT. It encodes CATSRLGTGFEAFF.

This chain links TRBV20-1 with TRBJ2-7; D may be TRBD1 (6 bases). The length of the CDR3 is 13 residues. The V and J ends lost 5 bases and 0 bases respectively, with 11 bases between them. Looked up from germline, CDR1 is DFQATT and CDR2 is SNEGSKA (reference sequence). This CDR3 is CSAFGDTSYEQYF. The CDR3, as DNA: TGCAGTGCTTTCGGGGACACCTCCTACGAGCAGTACTTC.

The rearrangement links TRBV20-1 to TRBJ1-1; D unclear. The CDR3 is 13 amino acids. V lost 1 base to trimming and J lost 0 bases, with 6 bases between them. The V gene's germline CDR1 is DFQATT and CDR2 SNEGSKA (reference sequence). DNA of the CDR3: TGCAGTGCTAGAGGGGCGATGAACACTGAAGCTTTCTTT. Its protein product is CSARGAMNTEAFF.

V is TRBV5-1 and J is TRBJ2-1; tentative D call: TRBD1 (5 bases). Germline assignment: CDR1 SGHRS and CDR2 YFSETQ. There are 18 residues in the CDR3. V was trimmed by 0 bases and J by 3 bases, leaving 19 bases between them. CDR3 sequence: CASSLGEIRVRFYNEQFF. The CDR3 DNA is TGCGCCAGCAGCTTGGGTGAAATCAGGGTAAGGTTCTACAATGAGCAGTTCTTC.

V and J are TRBV7-2 and TRBJ2-5; D remains unclear. V was pared by 5 bases and J by 2 bases, with 9 bases between. There are 13 residues in the CDR3. CDR1 SGHTA and CDR2 FQGNSA come from the germline V gene. CDR3 protein: CASSPPGQETQYF. CDR3 sequence (DNA): TGTGCCAGCAGCCCCCCCGGGCAAGAGACCCAGTACTTC.

This rearrangement joins TRBV5-6 to TRBJ2-2; 14 bases align to TRBD2. The CDR3 length is 19 residues. Trimming took 0 bases from V and 0 from J; bases not matched to a gene: 4. Germline V CDR1 and CDR2: SGHDT, YYEEEE. The CDR3, as DNA: TGTGCCAGCAGCTTGGCCGGGACTAGCGGGAGCACGAACACCGGGGAGCTGTTTTTT. Residues: CASSLAGTSGSTNTGELFF.

DNA for the CDR3: TGTGCCAGCAGCTCCTGGGACAGGGGTTCCTACGAGCAGTACTTC. It yields the protein CASSSWDRGSYEQYF. The chain joins TRBV7-2 to TRBJ2-7; 10 bases fit TRBD1. Germline V CDR1 and CDR2: SGHTA, FQGNSA. J gave up 1 base and V 4 bases, and 4 bases lay outside the gene matches. The CDR3 sequence is 15 residues long. Supplemented by reference TRBV7-2 and TRBJ2-7, the full variable domain reads GAGVSQSPSNKVTEKGKDVELRCDPISGHTALYWYRQSLGQGLEFLIYFQGNSAPDKSGLPSDRFSAERTGGSVSTLTIQRTQQEDSAVYLCASSSWDRGSYEQYFGPGTRLTVT.

The chain joins TRBV5-4 to TRBJ2-5, with D possibly being TRBD1 or TRBD2 (5 bases each). Germline V lookup: CDR1 SGHNT, CDR2 YYREEE (reference sequence). This CDR3 comprises 15 residues. The germline V and J ends were trimmed by 4 bases and 2 bases, with 15 bases remaining between them. The CDR3 coding sequence is TGTGCCAGCAGCGGACCCGGGACCGAACAAGAGACCCAGTACTTC. Translated: CASSGPGTEQETQYF.

The rearrangement uses TRBV7-2 and TRBJ2-7, with a possible D match to TRBD1 (5 bases). Germline assignment: CDR1 SGHTA and CDR2 FQGNSA. The CDR3 extends over 16 amino acids. With 5 bases removed from V and 2 bases from J, the gap between germline ends came to 19 bases. CDR3 region: CASSITGWQGTYEQYF. CDR3 bases: TGTGCCAGCAGCATAACCGGTTGGCAGGGTACCTACGAGCAGTACTTC.

This clonotype came up a few times. The gene calls are TRBV27 and TRBJ2-3, with D unclear. This CDR3 contains 13 residues. Trimming shortened V by 3 bases and J by 0 bases, and 4 bases separated the two germline ends. Germline V CDR1 and CDR2: MNHEY, SMNVEV (reference sequence). CDR3 region: CASSFLSTDTQYF. Here the CDR3 DNA reads TGTGCCAGCAGTTTTCTCAGCACAGATACGCAGTATTTT.

The chain links TRBV20-1 to TRBJ2-7; perhaps TRBD2 as D (7 bases). This CDR3 region has 15 residues. Between the trimmed V and J ends, which lost 0 bases and 7 bases, there was a span of 19 bases. Germline V gene sequence: CDR1 DFQATT, CDR2 SNEGSKA (reference sequence). The chain's CDR3 is CSARDRGAPSSEQYF. CDR3 nucleotide sequence: TGCAGTGCTAGAGATCGGGGGGCACCCTCGAGTGAGCAGTACTTC.